One and the same sample provided the 23 T cell receptor beta chains below, sequenced in a study of post-analysis software for immune sequencing data. General study points: Included in a set of roughly five TRBV segments more frequent in patients than controls were TRBV5-6, TRBV5-1 and TRBV20-1.

cDNA libraries for TCR beta contained unique molecular identifiers. TCRdb re-called the PCR reads through MiXCR, storing one row per CDR3 protein. The sample comprises roughly 620,000 distinct CDR3 sequences, roughly 47% of which are singletons, and 1.5% to 2% rests with the top ten. Antigens of these TCRs are unknown. Sequencing was done on a sample of blood. The receptors were gathered from a girl aged 5-17 years with multiple sclerosis.

J is TRBJ1-5 and V is TRBV12-3 or TRBV12-4; D ambiguous. The CDR3 spans 12 residues. V was pared by 6 bases and J by 6 bases, with 9 bases between. The DNA of the CDR3 is TGTGCCAGCAGGGAAGTGGGTCAGCCCCAGCATTTT. Residues: CASREVGQPQHF.

The J gene is TRBJ1-5, the V gene TRBV2; 7 nucleotides agree with TRBD1. The germline gives CDR1 SNHLY, CDR2 FYNNEI. CDR3 length: 15 residues. Trimming removed 5 bases from V and 4 bases from J; junction bases left unmatched: 8. CDR3 sequence (DNA): TGTGCCAGCAGTCCGCGCAGGGGGAGTAATCAGCCCCAGCATTTT. This codes for CASSPRRGSNQPQHF.

Only a few counts were recorded for this clonotype. The genes are TRBV20-1 and TRBJ2-7; D is possibly TRBD2 (5 bases). Trimming took 3 bases from V and 6 from J, leaving 15 bases between them. The V gene's germline CDR1 is DFQATT and CDR2 SNEGSKA (reference sequence). The CDR3 loop spans 13 amino acids. For the CDR3, the DNA is TGCAGTGCTAGTCCCCCATACGGAGGCGAGCAGTACTTC. Amino acids: CSASPPYGGEQYF.

J is TRBJ2-3 and V is TRBV4-2, with a tentative D call TRBD2 (5 bases). CDR3 length: 14 amino acids. The V end lost 1 base, the J end lost 6 bases, and 11 bases lay between the germline ends. Germline V lookup: CDR1 LGHNA, CDR2 YNFKEQ. The CDR3 loop reads CASSQGEGVDTQYF. For the CDR3, the DNA is TGTGCCAGCAGCCAAGGCGAGGGAGTGGATACGCAGTATTTT.

The CDR3 spells CASSLTGYGETQYF. As DNA, the CDR3 is TGCGCCAGCAGCTTGACAGGGTATGGAGAGACCCAGTACTTC. This chain uses TRBV5-1 with TRBJ2-5; a weak D match, TRBD1 (6 bases). The CDR3 covers 14 residues. CDR1 and CDR2 from the germline V gene are SGHRS and YFSETQ. V was shortened by 1 base and J by 4 bases, with 11 bases between the two germline ends. The complete variable domain, with remaining parts taken from reference TRBV5-1 and TRBJ2-5, reads KAGVTQTPRYLIKTRGQQVTLSCSPISGHRSVSWYQQTPGQGLQFLFEYFSETQRNKGNFPGRFSGRQFSNSRSEMNVSTLELGDSALYLCASSLTGYGETQYFGPGTRLLVL.

This clonotype occurred a few times. The chain carries TRBV12-3 or TRBV12-4 and TRBJ1-2; 9 bases are a match to TRBD1. This CDR3 comprises 15 residues. After removal of 3 bases from V and 6 bases from J, the junction contained 8 bases not matched to a gene. The CDR3, as DNA: TGTGCCAGCAGTTTGACCGGGACAGGGCGGGATGGCTACACCTTC. It codes for CASSLTGTGRDGYTF.

The genes are TRBV12-3 or TRBV12-4 and TRBJ1-5; D uncertain. Trimming stripped 2 bases from V and 1 base from J, with 9 bases between. The CDR3 extends over 15 amino acids. CDR3 sequence: CASSLNLDSNQPQHF. CDR3 sequence (DNA): TGTGCCAGCAGTTTAAATTTGGACAGCAATCAGCCCCAGCATTTT.

The chain combines TRBV27 with TRBJ2-3, with 7 bases matching TRBD1. The trim removed 6 bases at V and 1 base at J, leaving 7 bases unmatched. This CDR3 contains 15 residues. CDR1 MNHEY and CDR2 SMNVEV come from the germline V gene (reference sequence). CDR3 in amino acids: CASRPYGQGTDTQYF. CDR3 DNA: TGTGCCAGCAGACCCTATGGACAGGGCACAGATACGCAGTATTTT.

On this clonotype: Germline is not matched at one junction end, which may reflect a read error. The J gene is TRBJ2-1, the V gene TRBV2, with D possibly matching TRBD2 (5 bases). The CDR3 extends over 14 amino acids. Germline values: CDR1 SNHLY, CDR2 FYNNEI. The CDR3 DNA reads as TGTGCCAGCAGTGTCAAAGGAGGTTACACTGAGCAGTTCTTC. Translation gives CASSVKGGYTEQFF.

The rearrangement uses TRBV12-3 or TRBV12-4 and TRBJ2-3; D is uncertain. This CDR3 contains 13 residues. Trimming took off 5 bases at V and 10 bases at J, with 16 bases between the two ends. CDR3 DNA sequence: TGTGCCAGCAGTCCCTTCCGGCTCATGGCGCAGTATTTT. Its protein is CASSPFRLMAQYF.

This clonotype was seen once. The J gene is TRBJ2-1, the V gene TRBV30, with 7 bases lining up with TRBD2. Losses at the gene ends were 8 bases for V and 0 bases for J; bases not matched to a gene: 7. CDR1 and CDR2 from the germline V gene are GTSNPN and SVGIG (reference sequence). The length of the CDR3 is 14 residues. CDR3 bases: TGTGCCAGACAAGCGGGAAGCTCCTACAATGAGCAGTTCTTC. This codes for CARQAGSSYNEQFF.

The V call is TRBV10-3, the J call TRBJ2-3; TRBD2 matches 8 bases. This CDR3 region has 15 residues. V gave up 6 bases and J gave up 1 base; unmatched junction bases: 6. CDR1 and CDR2 from the germline V gene are ENHRY and SYGVKD. The CDR3 spells CAISLGTRGTDTQYF. DNA of the CDR3: TGTGCCATCAGCCTCGGGACTAGGGGCACAGATACGCAGTATTTT.

This clonotype was detected only a few times. The J gene is TRBJ2-1, the V gene TRBV28; TRBD1 is a possible D gene (5 bases). This CDR3 has 15 residues. The germline V gene has CDR1 MDHEN and CDR2 SYDVKM. The V end was cut by 3 bases, the J end by 5 bases, with 14 bases between. CDR3 sequence reads: CASSLAWGLNNEQFF. The CDR3 DNA follows: TGTGCCAGCAGTTTGGCTTGGGGCCTCAACAATGAGCAGTTCTTC.

The chain is built from TRBV29-1 and TRBJ2-7, with D tentatively TRBD1 or TRBD2 (5 bases each). Trimming cost V 6 bases and J 5 bases, with 11 bases left between them. The CDR3 length is 11 residues. Germline lookup yields CDR1 SQVTM and CDR2 ANQGSEA. The CDR3 bases are TGCAGCGTCGCTGGGACCCACGAGCAGTACTTC. It is translated as CSVAGTHEQYF.

This clonotype was detected once. The chain carries TRBV28 and TRBJ1-2; D unresolved. Per the germline V gene, CDR1 is MDHEN and CDR2 is SYDVKM. The length of the CDR3 is 13 residues. Trimming took off 6 bases at V and 8 bases at J, with 16 bases between the two ends. Here the CDR3 DNA reads TGTGCCAGCAGATCTACCGGAGCGAGAGGCTACACCTTC. This codes for CASRSTGARGYTF.

The rearrangement joins TRBV29-1 to TRBJ1-2; TRBD1 might be the D (6 bases). Germline V gene data show CDR1 as SQVTM and CDR2 as ANQGSEA. V shed 0 bases and J shed 0 bases, with 11 bases lying between them. CDR3 size: 15 residues. This CDR3 is CSVEEEGTPNYGYTF. CDR3 nucleotide sequence: TGCAGCGTTGAAGAAGAGGGGACACCTAACTATGGCTACACCTTC.

This clonotype was counted a single time. The chain carries TRBV6-1 and TRBJ2-7; D ambiguous. Germline CDR1 MNHNS, CDR2 SASEGT. Trimming removed 2 bases from V and 5 bases from J, with 13 bases in between. This CDR3 region has 14 residues. The CDR3 region is CASSESTTQDEQYF. The CDR3 DNA sequence: TGTGCCAGCAGTGAATCTACTACCCAAGACGAGCAGTACTTC.

V is TRBV2 and J is TRBJ2-7, with 10 positions matching TRBD1. The CDR3 has 17 amino acids. Looked up from germline, CDR1 is SNHLY and CDR2 is FYNNEI. Trimming cost V 4 bases and J 7 bases; bases outside gene matches: 16. The CDR3 protein is CASSATGTGAEGLEQYF. CDR3 bases: TGTGCCAGCAGTGCCACCGGGACAGGGGCTGAAGGATTGGAGCAGTACTTC. Together with reference TRBV2 and TRBJ2-7, the CDR3 gives the full variable domain: EPEVTQTPSHQVTQMGQEVILRCVPISNHLYFYWYRQILGQKVEFLVSFYNNEISEKSEIFDDQFSVERPDGSNFTLKIRSTKLEDSAMYFCASSATGTGAEGLEQYFGPGTRLTVT.

This clonotype was observed a handful of times. V gene TRBV7-2 combines with J gene TRBJ2-5; TRBD1 matches at 10 bases. The germline CDR1 and CDR2 sequences are SGHTA and FQGNSA. V trimming: 5 bases; J trimming: 4 bases; junction bases outside the gene matches: 7. The CDR3 covers 15 residues. The CDR3 is CASSQGTGVVETQYF. CDR3 nucleotides: TGTGCCAGCAGCCAAGGGACAGGGGTGGTAGAGACCCAGTACTTC. The complete variable domain, with remaining parts taken from reference TRBV7-2 and TRBJ2-5, reads GAGVSQSPSNKVTEKGKDVELRCDPISGHTALYWYRQSLGQGLEFLIYFQGNSAPDKSGLPSDRFSAERTGGSVSTLTIQRTQQEDSAVYLCASSQGTGVVETQYFGPGTRLLVL.

The V and J genes are TRBV6-5 and TRBJ1-2; D is undetermined. CDR3 length: 14 residues. Per the germline V gene, CDR1 is MNHEY and CDR2 is SVGAGI. With 0 bases removed from V and 9 bases from J, the gap between germline ends came to 14 bases. The CDR3 region has the DNA TGTGCCAGCAGTTACTCGACCTCCCTCTCTAGCTACACCTTC. Translation: CASSYSTSLSSYTF.

There are a few counts of this clonotype. The rearrangement links TRBV20-1 to TRBJ2-1; D uncertain. The CDR3 loop spans 16 amino acids. Deletions cut 0 bases from V and 2 bases from J, with 14 bases between. Germline V CDR1 and CDR2: DFQATT, SNEGSKA (reference sequence). In DNA form, the CDR3 reads TGCAGTGCTAGAGATCTTCCCAGGAGTCCCTACAATGAGCAGTTCTTC. Its translation is CSARDLPRSPYNEQFF.

V gene TRBV4-1 combines with J gene TRBJ2-1; D is uncertain. Germline V lookup: CDR1 MGHRA, CDR2 YSYEKL. V was shortened by 4 bases and J by 0 bases, with 19 bases between the two germline ends. The CDR3 is 18 amino acids. The CDR3: CASSRAPPGPISYNEQFF. The CDR3 coding sequence is TGCGCCAGCAGCCGAGCCCCCCCAGGACCCATCTCCTACAATGAGCAGTTCTTC.

The chain is built from TRBV10-2 and TRBJ2-7; the D is unclear. From germline, CDR1 is WSHSY and CDR2 SAAADI. V lost 8 bases, J lost 2 bases, and 13 bases lay in between. The CDR3 is 13 amino acids. The CDR3 reads CASLDVPTYEQYF. The DNA of the CDR3 is TGCGCCAGCCTGGACGTACCAACCTACGAGCAGTACTTC.